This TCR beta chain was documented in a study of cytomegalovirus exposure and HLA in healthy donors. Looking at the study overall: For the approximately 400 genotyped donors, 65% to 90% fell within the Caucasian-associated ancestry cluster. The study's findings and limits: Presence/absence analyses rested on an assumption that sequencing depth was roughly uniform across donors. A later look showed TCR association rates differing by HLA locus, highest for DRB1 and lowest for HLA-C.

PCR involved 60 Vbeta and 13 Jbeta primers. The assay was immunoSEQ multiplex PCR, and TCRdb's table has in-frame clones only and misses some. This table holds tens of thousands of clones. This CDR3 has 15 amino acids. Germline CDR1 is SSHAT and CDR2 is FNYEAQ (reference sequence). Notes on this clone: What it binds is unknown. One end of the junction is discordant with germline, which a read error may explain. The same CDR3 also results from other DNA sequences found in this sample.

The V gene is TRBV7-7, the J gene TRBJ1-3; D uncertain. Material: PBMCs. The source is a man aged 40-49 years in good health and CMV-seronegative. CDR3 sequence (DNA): TGCGCTAGCAGCTTACCGGAGACCTCTGGAAACACCATATATTTT. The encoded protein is CASSLPETSGNTIYF. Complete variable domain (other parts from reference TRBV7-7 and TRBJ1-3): GAGVSQSPRYKVTKRGQDVTLRCDPISSHATLYWYQQALGQGPEFLTYFNYEAQPDKSGLPSDRFSAERPEGSISTLTIQRTEQRDSAMYRCASSLPETSGNTIYFGEGSWLTVV.